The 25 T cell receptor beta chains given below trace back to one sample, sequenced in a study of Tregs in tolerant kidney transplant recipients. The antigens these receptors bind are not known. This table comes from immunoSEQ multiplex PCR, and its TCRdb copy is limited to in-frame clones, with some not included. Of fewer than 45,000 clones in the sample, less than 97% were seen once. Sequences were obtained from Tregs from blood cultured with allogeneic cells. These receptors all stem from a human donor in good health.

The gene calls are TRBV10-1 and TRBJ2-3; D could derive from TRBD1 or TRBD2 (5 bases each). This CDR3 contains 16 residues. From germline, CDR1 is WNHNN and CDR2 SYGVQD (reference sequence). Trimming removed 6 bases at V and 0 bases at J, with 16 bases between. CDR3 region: CASSDPGTASTDTQYF. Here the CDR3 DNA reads TGCGCCAGCAGCGACCCTGGGACGGCTAGCACAGATACGCAGTATTTT.

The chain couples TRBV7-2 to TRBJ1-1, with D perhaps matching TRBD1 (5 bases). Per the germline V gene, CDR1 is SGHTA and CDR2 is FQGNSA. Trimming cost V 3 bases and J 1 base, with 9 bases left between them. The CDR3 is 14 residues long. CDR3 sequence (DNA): TGTGCCAGCAGCTTTCAGGGAGAGAACACTGAAGCTTTCTTT. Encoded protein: CASSFQGENTEAFF. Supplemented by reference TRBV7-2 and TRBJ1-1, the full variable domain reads GAGVSQSPSNKVTEKGKDVELRCDPISGHTALYWYRQSLGQGLEFLIYFQGNSAPDKSGLPSDRFSAERTGGSVSTLTIQRTQQEDSAVYLCASSFQGENTEAFFGQGTRLTVV.

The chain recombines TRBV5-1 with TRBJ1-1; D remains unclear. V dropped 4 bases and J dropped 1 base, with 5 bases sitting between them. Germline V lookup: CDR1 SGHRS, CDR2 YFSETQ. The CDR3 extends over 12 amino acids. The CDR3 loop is CASSPGNTEAFF. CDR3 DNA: TGCGCCAGCAGCCCAGGGAACACTGAAGCTTTCTTT.

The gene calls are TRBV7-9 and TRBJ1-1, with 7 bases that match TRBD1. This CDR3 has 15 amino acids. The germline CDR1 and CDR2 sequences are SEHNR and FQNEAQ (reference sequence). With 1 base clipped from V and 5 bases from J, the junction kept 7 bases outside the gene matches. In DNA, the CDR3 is TGTGCCAGCAGCTTAGAGGGGGGACAGAGGACTGAAGCTTTCTTT. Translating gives CASSLEGGQRTEAFF.

The CDR3 region is CASSKGTATNEKLFF. CDR3 DNA: TGTGCCAGCTCGAAGGGGACAGCAACTAATGAAAAACTGTTTTTT. The genes are TRBV6-5 and TRBJ1-4; 7 nucleotides agree with TRBD1. With 8 bases clipped from V and 0 bases from J, the junction kept 6 bases outside the gene matches. Germline V gives CDR1 MNHEY, CDR2 SVGAGI. The CDR3 has 15 amino acids.

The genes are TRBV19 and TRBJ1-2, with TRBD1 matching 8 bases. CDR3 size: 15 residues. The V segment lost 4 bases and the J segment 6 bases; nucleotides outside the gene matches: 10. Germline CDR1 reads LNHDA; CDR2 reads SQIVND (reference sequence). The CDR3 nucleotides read TGTGCCAGTAGTACCCCCCGGGACAGGCTTCATGGCTACACCTTC. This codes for CASSTPRDRLHGYTF.

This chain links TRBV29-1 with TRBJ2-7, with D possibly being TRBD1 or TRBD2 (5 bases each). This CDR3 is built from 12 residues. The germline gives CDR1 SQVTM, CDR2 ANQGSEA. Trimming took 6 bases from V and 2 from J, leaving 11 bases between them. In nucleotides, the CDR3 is TGCAGCGTCCGGGACGTGGCCTACGAGCAGTACTTC. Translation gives CSVRDVAYEQYF.

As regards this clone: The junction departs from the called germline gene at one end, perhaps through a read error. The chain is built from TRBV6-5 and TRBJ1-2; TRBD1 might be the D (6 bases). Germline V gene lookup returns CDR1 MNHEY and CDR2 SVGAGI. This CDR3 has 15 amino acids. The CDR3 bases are TGTGCCAGCAGTGACTCATGGACAGCGAGGAAGGGCTACACCTTC. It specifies CASSDSWTARKGYTF.

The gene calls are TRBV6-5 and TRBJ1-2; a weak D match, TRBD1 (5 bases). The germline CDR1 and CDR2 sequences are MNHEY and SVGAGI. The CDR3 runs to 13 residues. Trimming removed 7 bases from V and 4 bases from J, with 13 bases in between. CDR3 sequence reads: CASIGQGPYGYTF. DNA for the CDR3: TGTGCCAGCATCGGGCAGGGCCCCTATGGCTACACCTTC.

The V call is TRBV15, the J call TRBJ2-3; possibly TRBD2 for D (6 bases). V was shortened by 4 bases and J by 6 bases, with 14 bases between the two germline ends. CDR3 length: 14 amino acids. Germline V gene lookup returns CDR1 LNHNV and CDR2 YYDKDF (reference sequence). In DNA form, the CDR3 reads TGTGCCACCAGCAAAATGGGGGGTGGGGATACGCAGTATTTT. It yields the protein CATSKMGGGDTQYF.

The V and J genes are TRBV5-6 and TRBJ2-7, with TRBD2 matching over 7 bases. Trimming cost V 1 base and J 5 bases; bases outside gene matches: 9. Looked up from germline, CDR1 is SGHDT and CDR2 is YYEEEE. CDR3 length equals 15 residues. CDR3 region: CASSLLGEGLNEQYF. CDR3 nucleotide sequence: TGTGCCAGCAGCTTGTTAGGGGAGGGCCTGAACGAGCAGTACTTC.

CDR3 loop: CASSYSQRPSTDTQYF. DNA for the CDR3: TGTGCCAGCAGTTATTCACAGCGGCCTAGCACAGATACGCAGTATTTT. This sequence joins TRBV6-5 and TRBJ2-3, with TRBD2 as a possible D gene (5 bases). Trimming cost V 3 bases and J 0 bases, with 13 bases left between them. The germline V gene has CDR1 MNHEY and CDR2 SVGAGI. The CDR3 is 16 residues long.

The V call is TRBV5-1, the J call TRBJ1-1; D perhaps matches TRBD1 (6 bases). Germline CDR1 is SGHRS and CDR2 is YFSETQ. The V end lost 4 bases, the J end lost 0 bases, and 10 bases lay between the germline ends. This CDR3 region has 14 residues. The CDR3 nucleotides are TGCGCCAGCAGCAAGGGACAAGTGAACACTGAAGCTTTCTTT. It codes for CASSKGQVNTEAFF.

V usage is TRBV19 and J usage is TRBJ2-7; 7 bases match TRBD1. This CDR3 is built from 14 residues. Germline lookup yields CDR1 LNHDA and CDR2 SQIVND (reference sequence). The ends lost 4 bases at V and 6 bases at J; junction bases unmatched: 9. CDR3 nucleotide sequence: TGTGCCAGTAGTACGCGACAGGGAAGATCCGAGCAGTACTTC. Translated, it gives CASSTRQGRSEQYF.

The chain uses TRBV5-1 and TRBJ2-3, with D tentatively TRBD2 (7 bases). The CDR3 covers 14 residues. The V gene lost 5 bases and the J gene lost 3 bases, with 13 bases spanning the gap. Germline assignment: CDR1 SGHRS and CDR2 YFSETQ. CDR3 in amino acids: CASSRGARTDTQYF. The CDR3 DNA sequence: TGCGCCAGCAGTCGGGGGGCAAGGACAGATACGCAGTATTTT.

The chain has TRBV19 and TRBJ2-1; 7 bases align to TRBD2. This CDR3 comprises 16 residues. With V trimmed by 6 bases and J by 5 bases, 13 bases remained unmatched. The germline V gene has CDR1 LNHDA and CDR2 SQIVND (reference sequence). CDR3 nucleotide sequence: TGTGCCAGTAGCCCCACCTGGATAGCGGGTAACAATGAGCAGTTCTTC. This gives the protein CASSPTWIAGNNEQFF.

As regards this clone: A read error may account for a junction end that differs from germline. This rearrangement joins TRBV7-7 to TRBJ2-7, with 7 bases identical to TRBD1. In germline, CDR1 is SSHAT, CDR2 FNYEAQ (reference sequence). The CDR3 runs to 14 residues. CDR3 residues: CASSSMTGSSEQYF. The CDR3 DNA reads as TGTGCTAGCAGCTCCATGACAGGGTCCTCCGAGCAGTACTTC.

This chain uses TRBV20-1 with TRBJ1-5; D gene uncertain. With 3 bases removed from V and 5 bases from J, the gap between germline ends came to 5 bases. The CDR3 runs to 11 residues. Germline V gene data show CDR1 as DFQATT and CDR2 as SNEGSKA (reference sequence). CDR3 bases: TGCAGTGCTAGCAGAGATCAGCCCCAGCATTTT. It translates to CSASRDQPQHF.

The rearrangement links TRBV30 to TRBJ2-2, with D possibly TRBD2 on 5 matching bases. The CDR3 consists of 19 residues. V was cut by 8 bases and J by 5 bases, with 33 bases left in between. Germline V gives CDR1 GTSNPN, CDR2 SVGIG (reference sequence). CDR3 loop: CAHTRVPTHRGAWTGELFF. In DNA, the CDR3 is TGTGCCCATACCCGGGTGCCTACCCACCGGGGAGCCTGGACCGGGGAGCTGTTTTTT.

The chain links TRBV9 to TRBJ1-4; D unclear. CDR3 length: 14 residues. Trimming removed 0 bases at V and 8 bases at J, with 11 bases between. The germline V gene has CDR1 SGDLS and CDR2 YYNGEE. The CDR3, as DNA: TGTGCCAGCAGCGTAGAGGGCTTAGGGGAAAAACTGTTTTTT. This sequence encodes CASSVEGLGEKLFF.

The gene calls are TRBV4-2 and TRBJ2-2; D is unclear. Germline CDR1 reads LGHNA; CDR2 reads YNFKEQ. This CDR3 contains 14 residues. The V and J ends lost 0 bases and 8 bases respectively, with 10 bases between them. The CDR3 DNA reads TGTGCCAGCAGCCAAGAAACTGGATGGGGGGAGCTGTTTTTT. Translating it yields CASSQETGWGELFF.

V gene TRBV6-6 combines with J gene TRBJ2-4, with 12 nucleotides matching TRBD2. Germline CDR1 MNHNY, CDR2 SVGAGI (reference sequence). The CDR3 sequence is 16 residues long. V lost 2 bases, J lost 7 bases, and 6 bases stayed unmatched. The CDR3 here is CASSYRPSGGANIQYF. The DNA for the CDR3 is TGTGCCAGCAGTTACCGTCCTAGCGGGGGGGCTAACATTCAGTACTTC.

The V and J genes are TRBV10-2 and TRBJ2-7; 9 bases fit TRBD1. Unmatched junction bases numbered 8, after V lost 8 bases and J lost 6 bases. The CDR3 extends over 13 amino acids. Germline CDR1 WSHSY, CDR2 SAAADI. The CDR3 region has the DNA TGCGCCAGCCTGACAGGGGGGGGGTCCGAGCAGTACTTC. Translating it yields CASLTGGGSEQYF.

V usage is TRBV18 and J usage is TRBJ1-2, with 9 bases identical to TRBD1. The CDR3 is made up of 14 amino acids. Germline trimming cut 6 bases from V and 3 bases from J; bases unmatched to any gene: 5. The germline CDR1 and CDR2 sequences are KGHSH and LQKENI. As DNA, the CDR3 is TGTGCCAGCTCTCCGGGACAGGGATACTATGGCTACACCTTC. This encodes CASSPGQGYYGYTF.

DNA of the CDR3: TGTGCCAGCATTAGCGGGGGGGCGAACACCGGGGAGCTGTTTTTT. As protein: CASISGGANTGELFF. The chain has TRBV2 and TRBJ2-2, with 11 bases aligning to TRBD2. The CDR3 has 15 amino acids. Germline trimming cut 7 bases from V and 0 bases from J; bases unmatched to any gene: 1. Germline CDR1 is SNHLY and CDR2 is FYNNEI.